Below, one TCR beta chain is given with its context. Many counts were recorded for this clonotype. It has no known antigen specificity. Base qualities are not at hand, and no much larger clone is one base apart. These data belong to a study of early T cells in non-severe SARS-CoV-2 infection (dated by TCRdb to about 2021). Notes on the research overall: TCR sequencing used bulk RNA from unsorted whole blood, so alpha and beta chains could not be paired. What the work shows at the level of the full study, not this receptor alone: VDJdb matching was skewed toward anti-spike CD8 responses and likely underestimated virus-specific expansions, missing private and CD4 specificities.

Set within a cohort of healthcare workers in London, UK, this nested case-control study involved weekly PCR testing of nasopharyngeal swabs along with blood sampling. Healthcare workers were enrolled in the week of the UK lockdown, from 23 to 31 March 2020, and were followed every week for up to roughly 16 weeks. The method behind the library was 5' RACE. TCRdb shows the sequencer as NextSeq 500. In the TCR library protocol, unique molecular identifiers were attached to individual cDNA molecules to correct for PCR bias and sequencing error. Both TCR alpha and beta chains were sequenced, and tight co-correlation was observed between alpha and beta sequence abundances in each sample. Per the authors' processing: Decombinator V4 was used to perform V gene, J gene and CDR3 annotation of TCR sequences. TCRs were defined as expanded if a significant change between any two time points was detected under a Poisson model with p below 0.0001. TCR abundances were normalised to the total number of TCRs sequenced in each sample and reported as counts per million. MAIT TCRs were defined by TRAV1-2 paired with TRAJ12, TRAJ20 or TRAJ33, and iNKT TCRs by TRAV10 paired with TRAJ18. A search of VDJdb, accessed on 1 November 2021, was run for TCRs annotated to CMV, EBV and SARS-CoV-2, with TCRs annotated for multiple antigens excluded. In-frame beta chains were kept once TCRdb had trimmed the public reads at Q25 with fastp and called clones with MiXCR. Entries that share a CDR3 protein sequence are merged under the most common genes and DNA. What appears here as the V and J calls and clone size reflects TCRdb's work, not the paper's. The sample table lists roughly 90,000 distinct CDR3 sequences, around 15% of them with a count of one. The top ten clonotypes cover about 6% of the sample.

Inclusive of the bounding cysteine and phenylalanine, the CDR3 is 14 residues long. Only the CDR3 region is kept as DNA, spanning 42 bases read in frame from base 1. Based on the germline V gene, the CDR1 and CDR2 sequences are SGHRS and YFSETQ. The V and J ends are trimmed by 4 bases and 6 bases, leaving 14 bases between them. The source material was whole blood. The receptor's source is an adult who was a healthcare worker with PCR-confirmed SARS-CoV-2 infection or an uninfected control (not recorded which). The rearranged chain carries TRBV5-1 and TRBJ2-1, with a weak D call of TRBD2 (5 bases match). The nucleotide sequence is given as TGCGCCAGCAGCCCACAGACTATTGTCAATGAGCAGTTCTTC. The translation is CASSPQTIVNEQFF.